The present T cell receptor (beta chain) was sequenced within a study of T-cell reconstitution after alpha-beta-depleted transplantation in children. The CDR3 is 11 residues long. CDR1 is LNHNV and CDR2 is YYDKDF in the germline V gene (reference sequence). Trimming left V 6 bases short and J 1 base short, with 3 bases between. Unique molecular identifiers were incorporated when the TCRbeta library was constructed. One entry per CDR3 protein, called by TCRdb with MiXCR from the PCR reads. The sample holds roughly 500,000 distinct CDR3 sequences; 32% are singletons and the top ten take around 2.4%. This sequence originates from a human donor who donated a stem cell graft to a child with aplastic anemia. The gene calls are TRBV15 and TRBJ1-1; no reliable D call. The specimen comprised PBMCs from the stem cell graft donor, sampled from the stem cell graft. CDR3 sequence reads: CATRKNTEAFF. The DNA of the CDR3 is TGTGCCACCAGGAAGAACACTGAAGCTTTCTTT.